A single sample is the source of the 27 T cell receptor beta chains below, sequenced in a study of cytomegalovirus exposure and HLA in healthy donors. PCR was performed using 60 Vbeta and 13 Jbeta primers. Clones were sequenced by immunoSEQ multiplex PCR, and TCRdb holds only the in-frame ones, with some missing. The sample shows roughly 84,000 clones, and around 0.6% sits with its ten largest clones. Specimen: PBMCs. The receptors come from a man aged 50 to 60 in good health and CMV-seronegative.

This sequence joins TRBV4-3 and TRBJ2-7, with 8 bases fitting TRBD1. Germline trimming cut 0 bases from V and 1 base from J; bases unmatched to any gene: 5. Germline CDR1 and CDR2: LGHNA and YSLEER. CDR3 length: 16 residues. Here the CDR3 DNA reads TGCGCCAGCAGCCAAGATCGCGGGACAGGTTCCTACGAGCAGTACTTC. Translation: CASSQDRGTGSYEQYF.

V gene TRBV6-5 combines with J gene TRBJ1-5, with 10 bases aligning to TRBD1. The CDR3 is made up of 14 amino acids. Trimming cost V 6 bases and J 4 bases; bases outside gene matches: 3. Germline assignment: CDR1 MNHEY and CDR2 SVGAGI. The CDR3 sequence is CASRQGQGNQPQHF. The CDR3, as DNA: TGTGCCAGCAGACAGGGACAGGGGAATCAGCCCCAGCATTTT.

CDR3 residues: CASSTPRDTTYEQYF. The CDR3 bases are TGTGCCAGTAGTACCCCCCGGGACACTACCTACGAGCAGTACTTC. This sequence joins TRBV19 and TRBJ2-7, with a weak D call TRBD1 (6 bases). This CDR3 region has 15 residues. Germline CDR1 is LNHDA and CDR2 is SQIVND (reference sequence). The V end was cut by 4 bases, the J end by 2 bases, with 15 bases between.

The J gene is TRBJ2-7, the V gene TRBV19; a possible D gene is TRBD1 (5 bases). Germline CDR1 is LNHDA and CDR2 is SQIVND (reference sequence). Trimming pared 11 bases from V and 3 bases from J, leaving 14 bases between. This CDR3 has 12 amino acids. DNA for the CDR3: TGTGCCGTTGGAGCAGGGAACTACGAGCAGTACTTC. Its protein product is CAVGAGNYEQYF.

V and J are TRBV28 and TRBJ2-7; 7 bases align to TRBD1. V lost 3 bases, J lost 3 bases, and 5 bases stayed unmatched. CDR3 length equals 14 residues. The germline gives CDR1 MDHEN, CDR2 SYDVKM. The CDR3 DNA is TGTGCCAGCAGTTTCGGGGCAGGGGGCTACGAGCAGTACTTC. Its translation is CASSFGAGGYEQYF.

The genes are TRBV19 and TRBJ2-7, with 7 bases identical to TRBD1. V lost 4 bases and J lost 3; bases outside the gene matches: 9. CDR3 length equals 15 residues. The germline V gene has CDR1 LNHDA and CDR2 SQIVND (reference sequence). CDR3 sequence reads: CASSTWGRGSYEQYF. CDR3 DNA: TGTGCCAGTAGTACCTGGGGCAGGGGGAGCTACGAGCAGTACTTC.

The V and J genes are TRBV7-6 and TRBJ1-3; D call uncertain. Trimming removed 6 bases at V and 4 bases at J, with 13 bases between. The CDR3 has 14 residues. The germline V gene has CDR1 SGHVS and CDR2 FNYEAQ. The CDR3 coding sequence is TGTGCCAGCAGTCCTCCCCTCGGGGGAAACACCATATATTTT. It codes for CASSPPLGGNTIYF.

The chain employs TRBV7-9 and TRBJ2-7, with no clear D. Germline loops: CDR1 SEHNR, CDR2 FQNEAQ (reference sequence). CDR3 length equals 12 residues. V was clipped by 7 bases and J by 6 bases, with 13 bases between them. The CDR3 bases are TGTGCCAGCAACCGCCCCCAGTCCGAGCAGTACTTC. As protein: CASNRPQSEQYF.

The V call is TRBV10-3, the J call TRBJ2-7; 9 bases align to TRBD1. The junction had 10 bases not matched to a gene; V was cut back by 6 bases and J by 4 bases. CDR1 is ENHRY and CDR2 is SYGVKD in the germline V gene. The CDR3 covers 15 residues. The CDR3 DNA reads TGTGCCATCAGCGCGGACAGGGGACTCCTATACGAGCAGTACTTC. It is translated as CAISADRGLLYEQYF.

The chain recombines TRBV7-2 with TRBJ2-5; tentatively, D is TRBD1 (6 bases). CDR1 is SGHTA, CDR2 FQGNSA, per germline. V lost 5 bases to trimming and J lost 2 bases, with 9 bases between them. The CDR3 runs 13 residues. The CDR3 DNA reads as TGTGCCAGCAGCATTACAGGGCAAGAGACCCAGTACTTC. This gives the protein CASSITGQETQYF.

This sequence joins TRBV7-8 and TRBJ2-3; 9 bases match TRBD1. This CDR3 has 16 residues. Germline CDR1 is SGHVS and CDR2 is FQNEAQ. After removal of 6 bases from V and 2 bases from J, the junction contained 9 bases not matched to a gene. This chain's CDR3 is CASSFEQGAPTDTQYF. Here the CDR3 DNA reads TGTGCCAGCAGTTTCGAACAGGGGGCGCCCACAGATACGCAGTATTTT. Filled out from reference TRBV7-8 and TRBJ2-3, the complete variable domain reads GAGVSQSPRYKVAKRGQDVALRCDPISGHVSLFWYQQALGQGPEFLTYFQNEAQLDKSGLPSDRFFAERPEGSVSTLKIQRTQQEDSAVYLCASSFEQGAPTDTQYFGPGTRLTVL.

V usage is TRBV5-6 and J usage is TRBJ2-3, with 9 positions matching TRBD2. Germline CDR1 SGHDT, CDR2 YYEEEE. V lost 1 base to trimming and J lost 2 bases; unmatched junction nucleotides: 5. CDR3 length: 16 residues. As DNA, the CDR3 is TGTGCCAGCAGCTTGAAGACTAGCGGCTTCACAGATACGCAGTATTTT. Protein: CASSLKTSGFTDTQYF.

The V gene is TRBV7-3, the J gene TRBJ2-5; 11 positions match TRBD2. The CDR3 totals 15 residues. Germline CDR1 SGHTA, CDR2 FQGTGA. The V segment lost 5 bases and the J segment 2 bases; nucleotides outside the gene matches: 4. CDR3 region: CASSVGTSGQETQYF. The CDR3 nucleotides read TGTGCCAGCAGCGTAGGGACTAGCGGACAAGAGACCCAGTACTTC.

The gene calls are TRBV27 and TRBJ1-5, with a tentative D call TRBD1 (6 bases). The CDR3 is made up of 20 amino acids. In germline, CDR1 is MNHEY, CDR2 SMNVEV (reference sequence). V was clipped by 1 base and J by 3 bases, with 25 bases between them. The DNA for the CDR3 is TGTGCCAGCAGTTTATATATGGGGGCGACGAAACGGGGTCTCAATCAGCCCCAGCATTTT. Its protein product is CASSLYMGATKRGLNQPQHF.

The CDR3 here is CASSLPAQGRKQYF. CDR3 nucleotide sequence: TGTGCCAGCAGTTTACCGGCCCAGGGTAGGAAGCAGTACTTC. The genes are TRBV28 and TRBJ2-5, with D possibly TRBD1 on 5 matching bases. CDR1 and CDR2 (germline): MDHEN, SYDVKM. V dropped 2 bases and J dropped 11 bases, with 18 bases sitting between them. CDR3 length equals 14 residues.

CDR3 sequence reads: CASSPTSGENTEAFF. For the CDR3, the DNA is TGTGCCAGCAGTCCCACCTCAGGGGAGAACACTGAAGCTTTCTTT. This sequence joins TRBV28 and TRBJ1-1; D possibly corresponds to TRBD1 (6 bases). V was shortened by 5 bases and J by 1 base, with 14 bases between the two germline ends. The CDR3 extends over 15 amino acids. CDR1 is MDHEN, CDR2 SYDVKM, per germline.

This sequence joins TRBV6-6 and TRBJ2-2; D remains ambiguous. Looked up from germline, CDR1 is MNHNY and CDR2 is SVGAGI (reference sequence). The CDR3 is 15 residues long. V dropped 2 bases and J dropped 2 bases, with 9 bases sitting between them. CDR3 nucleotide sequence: TGTGCCAGCAGTTACCAGTCGTCAAACACCGGGGAGCTGTTTTTT. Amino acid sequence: CASSYQSSNTGELFF.

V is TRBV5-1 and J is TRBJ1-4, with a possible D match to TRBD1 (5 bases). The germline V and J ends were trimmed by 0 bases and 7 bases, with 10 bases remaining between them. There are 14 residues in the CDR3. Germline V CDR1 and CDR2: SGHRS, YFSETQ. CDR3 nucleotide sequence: TGCGCCAGCAGCTTGGGTCAGGGCGGTGAAAAACTGTTTTTT. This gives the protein CASSLGQGGEKLFF.

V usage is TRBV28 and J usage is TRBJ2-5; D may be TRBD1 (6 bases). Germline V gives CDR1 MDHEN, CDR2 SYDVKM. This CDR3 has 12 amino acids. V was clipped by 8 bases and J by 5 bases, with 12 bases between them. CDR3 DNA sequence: TGTGCCAGCGCCAGGGGTGCCGAGACCCAGTACTTC. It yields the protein CASARGAETQYF.

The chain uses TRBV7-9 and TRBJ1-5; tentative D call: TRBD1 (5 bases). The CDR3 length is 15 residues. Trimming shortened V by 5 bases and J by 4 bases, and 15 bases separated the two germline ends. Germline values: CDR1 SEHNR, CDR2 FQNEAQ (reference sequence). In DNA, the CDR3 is TGTGCCAGCAGCCCTACGGGGGGGGGAAATCAGCCCCAGCATTTT. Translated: CASSPTGGGNQPQHF.

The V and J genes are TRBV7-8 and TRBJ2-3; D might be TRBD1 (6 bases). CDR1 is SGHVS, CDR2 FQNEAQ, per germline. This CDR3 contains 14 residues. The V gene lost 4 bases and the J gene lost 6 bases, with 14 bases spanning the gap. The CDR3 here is CASSSRQALDTQYF. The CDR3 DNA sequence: TGTGCCAGCAGCTCTAGACAGGCTCTGGATACGCAGTATTTT.

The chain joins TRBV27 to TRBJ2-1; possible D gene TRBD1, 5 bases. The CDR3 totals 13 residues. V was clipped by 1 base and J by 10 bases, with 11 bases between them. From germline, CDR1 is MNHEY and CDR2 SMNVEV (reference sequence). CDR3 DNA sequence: TGTGCCAGCAGTTTATTAGGGGCGCAAGAGCAGTTCTTC. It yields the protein CASSLLGAQEQFF.

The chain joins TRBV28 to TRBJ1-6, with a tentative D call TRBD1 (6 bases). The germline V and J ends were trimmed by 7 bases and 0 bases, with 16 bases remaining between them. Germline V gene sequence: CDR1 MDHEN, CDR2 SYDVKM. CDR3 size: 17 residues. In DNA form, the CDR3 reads TGTGCCAGCAAAGACAGGACTCGGGACTCCTATAATTCACCCCTCCACTTT. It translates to CASKDRTRDSYNSPLHF.

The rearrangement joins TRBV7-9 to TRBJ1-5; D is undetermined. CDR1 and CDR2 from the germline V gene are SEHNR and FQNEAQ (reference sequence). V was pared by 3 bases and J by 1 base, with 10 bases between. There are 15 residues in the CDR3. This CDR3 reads CASSFGGTSNQPQHF. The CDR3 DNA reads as TGTGCCAGCAGCTTCGGCGGTACAAGCAATCAGCCCCAGCATTTT. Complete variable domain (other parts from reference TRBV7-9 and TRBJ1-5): DTGVSQNPRHKITKRGQNVTFRCDPISEHNRLYWYRQTLGQGPEFLTYFQNEAQLEKSRLLSDRFSAERPKGSFSTLEIQRTEQGDSAMYLCASSFGGTSNQPQHFGDGTRLSIL.

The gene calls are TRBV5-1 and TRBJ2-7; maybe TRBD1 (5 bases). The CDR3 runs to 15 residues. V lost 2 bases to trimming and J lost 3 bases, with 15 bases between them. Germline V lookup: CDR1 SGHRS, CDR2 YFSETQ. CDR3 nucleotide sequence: TGCGCCAGCAGCTTAGGACGCGTTCAGGGCTACGAGCAGTACTTC. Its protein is CASSLGRVQGYEQYF.

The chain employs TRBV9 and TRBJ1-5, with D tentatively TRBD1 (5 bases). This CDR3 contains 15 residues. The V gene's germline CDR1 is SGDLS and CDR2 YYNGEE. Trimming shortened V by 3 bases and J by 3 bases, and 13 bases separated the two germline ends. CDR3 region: CASSAQGSFNQPQHF. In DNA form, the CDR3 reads TGTGCCAGCAGCGCTCAGGGAAGTTTCAATCAGCCCCAGCATTTT.

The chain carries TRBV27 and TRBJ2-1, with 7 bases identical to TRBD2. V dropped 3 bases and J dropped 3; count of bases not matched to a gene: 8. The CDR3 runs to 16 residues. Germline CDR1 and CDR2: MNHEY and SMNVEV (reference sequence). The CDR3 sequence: CASSLWGEGRYNEQFF. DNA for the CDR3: TGTGCCAGCAGTTTGTGGGGGGAGGGACGCTACAATGAGCAGTTCTTC.